In its sample, the clone carrying this T cell receptor (beta chain) was seen many times. Its target is not known. Unique molecular identifier tags were affixed to discrete cDNA molecules. A single record per CDR3 protein comes from TCRdb applying MiXCR to the 5' RACE reads. This table has about 59,000 distinct CDR3 sequences, about 13% appearing once. These data originate in a study of early T cells in non-severe SARS-CoV-2 infection. Study as a whole: Chains were not paired, and sequencing was done on bulk RNA from unsorted whole blood.

Regarding the study as a whole: Anti-spike CD8 responses were favored by VDJdb matching, which missed private and CD4 specificities.

The germline CDR1 and CDR2 sequences are LNHDA and SQIVND (reference sequence). V dropped 0 bases and J dropped 0 bases, with 9 bases sitting between them. The CDR3 sequence is 15 residues long. The chain couples TRBV19 to TRBJ2-7, with D maybe TRBD2 (6 bases). Source: whole blood, taken at baseline. The clonotype originates from an adult who was a healthcare worker with PCR-confirmed SARS-CoV-2 infection or an uninfected control (not recorded which). The CDR3: CASSIDLGSSYEQYF. The CDR3 nucleotides read TGTGCCAGTAGTATAGATCTCGGGAGCTCCTACGAGCAGTACTTC.